Following are 4 T cell receptor beta chains from one sample sequenced in a study of T cells in Graves' hyperthyroidism and ophthalmopathy. Researchers amplified the TCR beta CDR3 regions from RNA transcripts. An initial round of RT-PCR targeting the TCR CDR3 relied on the HTBI primer set. MiXCR, run by TCRdb on the multiplex PCR reads, gives a single entry per CDR3 protein. The sample consists of almost 600,000 distinct CDR3 sequences, more than 11% of them appearing once. The specimen sequenced was blood. All receptors come from a woman in her twenties or thirties with Graves' hyperthyroidism that later progressed to Graves' ophthalmopathy.

This clonotype was observed at least ten times. The genes are TRBV7-2 and TRBJ2-1, with D possibly called TRBD1 or TRBD2 (7 bases each). Trimming left V 3 bases short and J 0 bases short, with 15 bases between. The V gene's germline CDR1 is SGHTA and CDR2 FQGNSA. This CDR3 spans 17 amino acids. The CDR3 loop reads CASSFRGRESSYNEQFF. CDR3 sequence (DNA): TGTGCCAGCAGCTTTAGGGGGCGGGAGAGCTCCTACAATGAGCAGTTCTTC.

This clonotype was counted ten times or more. This chain uses TRBV5-1 with TRBJ2-3; 8 bases are shared with TRBD2. Germline V gene data show CDR1 as SGHRS and CDR2 as YFSETQ. The CDR3 spans 16 residues. After removal of 4 bases from V and 2 bases from J, the junction contained 9 bases not matched to a gene. CDR3 DNA sequence: TGCGCCAGCAGCCTTCAGCGGGAGTCTTACACAGATACGCAGTATTTT. This encodes CASSLQRESYTDTQYF. The whole variable domain, remainder taken from reference TRBV5-1 and TRBJ2-3, is KAGVTQTPRYLIKTRGQQVTLSCSPISGHRSVSWYQQTPGQGLQFLFEYFSETQRNKGNFPGRFSGRQFSNSRSEMNVSTLELGDSALYLCASSLQRESYTDTQYFGPGTRLTVL.

This clonotype came up many times. The CDR3 is CATSKMTGGPHEQYF. CDR3 nucleotides: TGTGCCACCAGCAAGATGACGGGAGGGCCCCACGAGCAGTACTTC. The chain is built from TRBV15 and TRBJ2-7, with 8 nucleotides matching TRBD2. The germline gives CDR1 LNHNV, CDR2 YYDKDF (reference sequence). The CDR3 loop spans 15 amino acids. V shed 4 bases and J 5 bases; nucleotides not matched to a gene: 10. The full variable domain, its missing parts supplied by reference TRBV15 and TRBJ2-7, is DAMVIQNPRYQVTQFGKPVTLSCSQTLNHNVMYWYQQKSSQAPKLLFHYYDKDFNNEADTPDNFQSRRPNTSFCFLDIRSPGLGDTAMYLCATSKMTGGPHEQYFGPGTRLTVT.

In its sample, this clonotype was seen many times. This chain links TRBV7-2 with TRBJ2-1; weak D call: TRBD2 (6 bases). Trimming cost V 2 bases and J 9 bases, with 14 bases left between them. The CDR3 extends over 14 amino acids. Per germline, CDR1 SGHTA and CDR2 FQGNSA. The CDR3, as DNA: TGTGCCAGCAGCTTAATCGGGAGTCCCACTGAGCAGTTCTTC. This codes for CASSLIGSPTEQFF.